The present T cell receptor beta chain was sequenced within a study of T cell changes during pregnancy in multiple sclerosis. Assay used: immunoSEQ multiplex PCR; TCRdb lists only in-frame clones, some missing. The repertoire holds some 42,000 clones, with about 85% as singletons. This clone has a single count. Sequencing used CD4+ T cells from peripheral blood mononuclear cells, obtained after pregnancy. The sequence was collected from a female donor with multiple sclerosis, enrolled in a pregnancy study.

CDR3: CASSVQTGSYEQYF. DNA of the CDR3: TGTGCCAGCAGCGTACAAACAGGGTCCTACGAGCAGTACTTC. The V gene is TRBV9, the J gene TRBJ2-7, with D possibly being TRBD1 (6 bases). Between the trimmed V and J ends, which lost 1 base and 1 base, there was a span of 9 bases. Germline-derived CDR1 and CDR2 are SGDLS and YYNGEE. The CDR3 extends over 14 amino acids.